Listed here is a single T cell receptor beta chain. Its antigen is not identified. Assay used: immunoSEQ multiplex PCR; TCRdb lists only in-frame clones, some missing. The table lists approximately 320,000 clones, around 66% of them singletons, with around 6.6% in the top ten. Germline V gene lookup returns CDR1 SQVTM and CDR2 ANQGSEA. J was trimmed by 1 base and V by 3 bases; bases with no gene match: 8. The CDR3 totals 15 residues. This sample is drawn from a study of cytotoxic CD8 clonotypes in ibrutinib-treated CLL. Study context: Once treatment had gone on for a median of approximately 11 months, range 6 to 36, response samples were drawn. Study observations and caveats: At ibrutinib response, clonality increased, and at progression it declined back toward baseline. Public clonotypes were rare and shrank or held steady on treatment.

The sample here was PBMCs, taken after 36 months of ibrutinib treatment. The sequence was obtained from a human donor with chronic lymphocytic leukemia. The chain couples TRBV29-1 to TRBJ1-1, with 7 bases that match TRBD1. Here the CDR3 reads CSVDSRDRQNTEAFF. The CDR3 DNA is TGCAGCGTTGATAGCCGGGACAGACAGAACACTGAAGCTTTCTTT.